These T cell receptor beta chains were read from a single sample in a study of cytomegalovirus exposure and HLA in healthy donors. Generated by immunoSEQ multiplex PCR, the TCRdb table keeps only in-frame clones and is missing some. The table records about 130,000 clones, roughly 83% of them present only once. The material sequenced was PBMCs. All receptors come from a man aged 18 to 29 in good health and CMV-seronegative. Both conserved end residues are part of each CDR3. D genes are given only for firm matches. Size is omitted from some rows. Given values are once, few, many or a class for expanded clones.

clone size: once; D gene: TRBD2; V gene: TRBV13; J gene: TRBJ2-1; CDR3 DNA: TGTGCCAGCAGCTTAGCTCTAGCGGTCTGGGATGAGCAGTTCTTC; CDR3 protein: CASSLALAVWDEQFF
clone size: -; D gene: TRBD2; V gene: TRBV5-1; J gene: TRBJ2-1; CDR3 DNA: TGCGCCAGCAGCGTTATAGCGGGAGGTTCCTACAATGAGCAGTTCTTC; CDR3 protein: CASSVIAGGSYNEQFF
clone size: -; D gene: -; V gene: TRBV6-5; J gene: TRBJ2-7; CDR3 DNA: TGTGCCAGCAGTTGGGGGACAGAGCAGTACTTC; CDR3 protein: CASSWGTEQYF
clone size: -; D gene: TRBD2; V gene: TRBV4-2; J gene: TRBJ2-7; CDR3 DNA: TGTGCCAGCAGCCAAGGGGGGATTACTAGCGGCTACGAGCAGTACTTC; CDR3 protein: CASSQGGITSGYEQYF
clone size: -; D gene: -; V gene: TRBV28; J gene: TRBJ1-5; CDR3 DNA: TGTGCCAGCAGTCCTAGGTCACCTGACAGCAATCAGCCCCAGCATTTT; CDR3 protein: CASSPRSPDSNQPQHF
clone size: -; D gene: -; V gene: TRBV5-1; J gene: TRBJ2-3; CDR3 DNA: TGCGCCAGCAGGTACGGGGATACGCAGTATTTT; CDR3 protein: CASRYGDTQYF
clone size: -; D gene: TRBD2; V gene: TRBV6-4; J gene: TRBJ2-1; CDR3 DNA: TGTGCCAGCAGTGAACTAGCGGGATCGAATGAGCAGTTCTTC; CDR3 protein: CASSELAGSNEQFF
clone size: -; D gene: -; V gene: TRBV5-1; J gene: TRBJ2-2; CDR3 DNA: TGCGCCAGCAGTCGTCTAGCTGCCACCGGGGAGCTGTTTTTT; CDR3 protein: CASSRLAATGELFF
clone size: -; D gene: TRBD2; V gene: TRBV5-1; J gene: TRBJ2-1; CDR3 DNA: TGCGCCAGCAGCTCCGGGACTAGCGTGAATGAGCAGTTCTTC; CDR3 protein: CASSSGTSVNEQFF
clone size: -; D gene: TRBD1; V gene: TRBV10-3; J gene: TRBJ2-3; CDR3 DNA: TGTGCCATCAGCCGGGACAGGGGAAGGGGCGCCACAGATACGCAGTATTTT; CDR3 protein: CAISRDRGRGATDTQYF
clone size: -; D gene: TRBD2; V gene: TRBV6-6; J gene: TRBJ2-7; CDR3 DNA: TGTGCCAGCAGTTATCAAGCGGGACTAGCTAACGAGCAGTACTTC; CDR3 protein: CASSYQAGLANEQYF
clone size: -; D gene: TRBD2; V gene: TRBV7-9; J gene: TRBJ2-1; CDR3 DNA: TGTGCCAGCAGCCGAGGACTAGCGGGAGTCGGGTGGTACAATGAGCAGTTCTTC; CDR3 protein: CASSRGLAGVGWYNEQFF
clone size: -; D gene: -; V gene: TRBV6-6; J gene: TRBJ1-2; CDR3 DNA: TGTGCCAGCAGTTACTCCCGAGATGGCTACACCTTC; CDR3 protein: CASSYSRDGYTF